The 14 T cell receptor beta chains listed next were all sequenced from one sample in a study of blood T cells in healthy people across ages (dated by TCRdb to 2015 to 2017). The library relied on 5' RACE. TCRdb names Illumina HiSeq 2500 as the instrument used. A second PCR of roughly 6 to 11 cycles was run with a J-beta primer mix and a sample-barcoded 5' primer. TCRdb trimmed the raw reads at Q25, called clones with MiXCR and kept productive beta chains. Under each unique CDR3 protein, matching rows form one entry showing the most common genes and DNA. Recorded for this sample are about 1.4 million distinct CDR3 sequences; approximately 59% of them occurred a single time. 5% to 7% of the sample goes to the ten largest clones. Sequenced: blood. The receptors were sampled from a man aged 18 to 29 in good health.

The CDR3 nucleotides read TGTGCCAGCGAGGGGGGATGGACTGAAGCTTTCTTT. Translating gives CASEGGWTEAFF. This chain links TRBV28 with TRBJ1-1, with D possibly TRBD1 on 6 matching bases. V lost 8 bases to trimming and J lost 5 bases, with 12 bases between them. Germline V CDR1 and CDR2: MDHEN, SYDVKM. The CDR3 sequence is 12 residues long.

CDR3 residues: CASSLIVGGGYTF. The CDR3 nucleotides read TGCGCCAGCAGCTTGATCGTCGGGGGTGGCTACACCTTC. V usage is TRBV5-1 and J usage is TRBJ1-2, with D perhaps TRBD1 (5 bases). Per the germline V gene, CDR1 is SGHRS and CDR2 is YFSETQ. CDR3 length: 13 residues. The V and J ends lost 1 base and 7 bases respectively, with 11 bases between them.

The V gene is TRBV20-1, the J gene TRBJ1-5; TRBD1 is a possible D gene (5 bases). The CDR3 loop spans 13 amino acids. Germline V lookup: CDR1 DFQATT, CDR2 SNEGSKA (reference sequence). Trimming shortened V by 5 bases and J by 5 bases, and 13 bases separated the two germline ends. The CDR3: CSAVPGTDQPQHF. The CDR3, as DNA: TGCAGTGCTGTTCCCGGGACTGATCAGCCCCAGCATTTT.

The chain carries TRBV4-2 and TRBJ1-4; D is uncertain. V dropped 1 base and J dropped 7 bases, with 13 bases sitting between them. CDR1 and CDR2 (germline): LGHNA, YNFKEQ. The CDR3 sequence is 15 residues long. The CDR3 sequence is CASSQGVLYGEKLFF. In nucleotides, the CDR3 is TGTGCCAGCAGCCAAGGGGTTTTGTACGGTGAAAAACTGTTTTTT.

To note about this clonotype: A read error may be the cause here, since a much bigger clone is one base away. V usage is TRBV4-1 and J usage is TRBJ1-1, with D hard to call. V was trimmed by 3 bases and J by 2 bases, leaving 10 bases between them. The CDR3 covers 14 residues. Germline lookup yields CDR1 MGHRA and CDR2 YSYEKL. This CDR3 reads CASSQVGCNTEAFF. The CDR3 nucleotides are TGCGCCAGCAGCCAGGTTGGGTGTAACACTGAAGCTTTCTTT.

V usage is TRBV29-1 and J usage is TRBJ1-2; 7 nucleotides agree with TRBD1. CDR1 and CDR2 (germline): SQVTM, ANQGSEA. The CDR3 consists of 10 residues. V was clipped by 4 bases and J by 10 bases; unmatched bases: 3. The CDR3 region has the DNA TGCAGCGTTGGACAGGGAACCTACACCTTC. It codes for CSVGQGTYTF.

This clonotype was detected only once. V is TRBV18 and J is TRBJ2-7; D may be TRBD1 or TRBD2 (5 bases each). Looked up from germline, CDR1 is KGHSH and CDR2 is LQKENI. V gave up 3 bases and J gave up 3 bases, with 15 bases separating them. The CDR3 has 15 amino acids. CDR3 coding DNA: TGTGCCAGCTCACCCCCGGGACCTGGATTCTACGAGCAGTACTTC. Translated, it gives CASSPPGPGFYEQYF.

The chain employs TRBV5-1 and TRBJ2-2, with D maybe TRBD1 (5 bases). The CDR3 is 16 residues long. Looked up from germline, CDR1 is SGHRS and CDR2 is YFSETQ. The germline V and J ends were trimmed by 4 bases and 0 bases, with 13 bases remaining between them. The CDR3 reads CASSPGIIANTGELFF. The CDR3 region has the DNA TGCGCCAGCAGCCCAGGGATTATCGCGAACACCGGGGAGCTGTTTTTT.

Points on this clonotype: A junction boundary mismatches the germline segment, possibly from a read error. This chain joins TRBV7-7 and TRBJ2-5; D may be TRBD2 (5 bases). The CDR3 runs to 15 residues. Germline CDR1 reads SSHAT; CDR2 reads FNYEAQ (reference sequence). The CDR3 is CASSLARIAGETQYF. The DNA for the CDR3 is TGTGCTAGCAGCTTAGCGCGAATAGCAGGAGAGACCCAGTACTTC.

A single count supports this clonotype. V gene TRBV10-3 combines with J gene TRBJ2-5; 8 nucleotides match TRBD2. The germline gives CDR1 ENHRY, CDR2 SYGVKD. The CDR3 loop spans 15 amino acids. V was pared by 3 bases and J by 5 bases, with 8 bases of the junction left unmatched. The CDR3 loop is CAISDSSGRGETQYF. Written as DNA, the CDR3 is TGTGCCATCAGTGATTCGAGCGGGAGAGGGGAGACCCAGTACTTC.

V is TRBV3-1 and J is TRBJ2-7; 12 bases fit TRBD2. V shed 5 bases and J 3 bases; nucleotides not matched to a gene: 8. The CDR3 spans 16 residues. Germline V gene lookup returns CDR1 LGHDT and CDR2 YNNKEL (reference sequence). The CDR3 sequence is CASSDGLAGLLYEQYF. The CDR3, as DNA: TGTGCCAGCAGCGACGGACTAGCGGGACTCCTCTACGAGCAGTACTTC.

The chain joins TRBV6-6 to TRBJ2-6; the match to TRBD1 covers 10 bases. Per the germline V gene, CDR1 is MNHNY and CDR2 is SVGAGI (reference sequence). V gave up 1 base and J gave up 1 base; unmatched junction bases: 1. The CDR3 length is 17 residues. CDR3 sequence: CASSYLGQGSGANVLTF. The CDR3 nucleotides are TGTGCCAGCAGTTACTTGGGACAGGGGTCTGGGGCCAACGTCCTGACTTTC.

This clonotype turned up a few times. The chain has TRBV15 and TRBJ1-1; D unclear. The germline V and J ends were trimmed by 1 base and 3 bases, with 3 bases remaining between them. The CDR3 covers 12 residues. The germline V gene has CDR1 LNHNV and CDR2 YYDKDF (reference sequence). The CDR3 region is CATSRVDTEAFF. DNA of the CDR3: TGTGCCACCAGCAGAGTTGACACTGAAGCTTTCTTT.

The chain carries TRBV6-1 and TRBJ1-2, with D uncertain. The CDR3 runs to 13 residues. Trimming removed 1 base from V and 5 bases from J, with 8 bases in between. CDR1 and CDR2 (germline): MNHNS, SASEGT. Here the CDR3 reads CASSEGGWYGYTF. The CDR3 nucleotides are TGTGCCAGCAGTGAAGGGGGATGGTATGGCTACACCTTC.